The 20 T cell receptor beta chains below all came from one sample that was sequenced in a study of T cells in Graves' hyperthyroidism and ophthalmopathy. Amplification yielded TCR beta CDR3 regions, with RNA transcripts as the source. During a first-round RT-PCR of the TCR CDR3, the HTBI primer set was used. TCRdb itself ran the multiplex PCR reads through MiXCR, one entry per CDR3 protein. The sample records some 400,000 distinct CDR3 sequences, roughly 13% being singletons. The sample consisted of blood. These receptors all stem from a man aged 30 to 45 with Graves' hyperthyroidism that later progressed to Graves' ophthalmopathy.

The chain uses TRBV13 and TRBJ2-5, with D maybe TRBD1 (6 bases). CDR1 is PRHDT and CDR2 is FYEKMQ in the germline V gene (reference sequence). The CDR3 is 14 residues long. V lost 3 bases to trimming and J lost 5 bases, with 13 bases between them. The chain's CDR3 is CASSLTGSRETQYF. For the CDR3, the DNA is TGTGCCAGCAGCTTGACAGGTTCGCGGGAGACCCAGTACTTC. The full variable domain, with the rest looked up from reference TRBV13 and TRBJ2-5, is AAGVIQSPRHLIKEKRETATLKCYPIPRHDTVYWYQQGPGQDPQFLISFYEKMQSDKGSIPDRFSAQQFSDYHSELNMSSLELGDSALYFCASSLTGSRETQYFGPGTRLLVL.

This clonotype was recorded at least ten times. This rearrangement joins TRBV20-1 to TRBJ1-5; D is unresolved. The germline CDR1 and CDR2 sequences are DFQATT and SNEGSKA (reference sequence). The CDR3 has 13 residues. V was cut by 3 bases and J by 1 base, with 7 bases left in between. The CDR3 protein is CSASSDSNQPQHF. Written as DNA, the CDR3 is TGCAGTGCTAGTTCGGACAGCAATCAGCCCCAGCATTTT.

On this clonotype: Possible read error: a much larger clone is one base away. The chain is built from TRBV20-1 and TRBJ2-2, with D possibly called TRBD1 or TRBD2 (5 bases each). This CDR3 region has 15 residues. V lost 6 bases and J 2 bases, leaving 16 bases between the germline ends. The germline V gene encodes CDR1 DFQATT and CDR2 SNEGSKA (reference sequence). CDR3 sequence: CSAETSGANTGELFF. The CDR3, as DNA: TGCAGTGCCGAAACTTCCGGGGCCAACACCGGGGAGCTGTTTTTT.

Written as DNA, the CDR3 is TGTGCCAGCAGCTTGGTTCAGGGGGGGAACTATGGCTACACCTTC. It is translated as CASSLVQGGNYGYTF. The chain links TRBV5-4 to TRBJ1-2; TRBD1 matches 7 bases. CDR1 and CDR2 from the germline V gene are SGHNT and YYREEE (reference sequence). The J segment lost 2 bases and the V segment lost 0 bases, leaving 4 bases of the junction unmatched. The CDR3 extends over 15 amino acids.

This clonotype was counted many times. This chain uses TRBV12-3 or TRBV12-4 with TRBJ2-2; D is uncertain. Trimming removed 3 bases from V and 4 bases from J, with 6 bases in between. This CDR3 has 13 amino acids. The CDR3 here is CASSFLGTGELFF. Here the CDR3 DNA reads TGTGCCAGCAGTTTTTTAGGCACCGGGGAGCTGTTTTTT.

The chain employs TRBV29-1 and TRBJ2-3; 10 bases map to TRBD1. The V segment lost 3 bases and the J segment 1 base; nucleotides outside the gene matches: 4. The CDR3 sequence is 15 residues long. Per the germline V gene, CDR1 is SQVTM and CDR2 is ANQGSEA. CDR3 in DNA: TGCAGCGTTGAGAGACAGGGGGCCCGCACAGATACGCAGTATTTT. Translated: CSVERQGARTDTQYF.

This clonotype was observed a handful of times. The chain combines TRBV6-1 with TRBJ2-1; 9 positions match TRBD2. The ends lost 4 bases at V and 4 bases at J; junction bases unmatched: 8. Germline V gene lookup returns CDR1 MNHNS and CDR2 SASEGT. This CDR3 has 16 residues. The CDR3 DNA is TGTGCCAGCAGTGTCCCTAGACTAGCGGCGTACAATGAGCAGTTCTTC. Encoded protein: CASSVPRLAAYNEQFF.

This chain links TRBV11-2 with TRBJ2-7; 11 nucleotides match TRBD1. V was pared by 4 bases and J by 3 bases, with 8 bases of the junction left unmatched. The CDR3 sequence is 16 residues long. Germline lookup yields CDR1 SGHAT and CDR2 FQNNGV. The CDR3 coding sequence is TGTGCCAGCAGCTCCGGGACAGGGGGTCGCTACTACGAGCAGTACTTC. Translating it yields CASSSGTGGRYYEQYF.

This clonotype was detected a few times. This rearrangement joins TRBV6-1 to TRBJ1-1, with D perhaps matching TRBD1 (5 bases). The CDR3 loop spans 15 amino acids. Trimming removed 8 bases from V and 7 bases from J, with 23 bases in between. Germline V gene data show CDR1 as MNHNS and CDR2 as SASEGT. CDR3 nucleotides: TGTGCCAGCGGCTCACTCCGGGACCCCAAGGGTGAAGCTTTCTTT. Its protein is CASGSLRDPKGEAFF.

There are a few counts of this clonotype. The chain combines TRBV3-1 with TRBJ1-2; the D is unclear. Germline CDR1 reads LGHDT; CDR2 reads YNNKEL (reference sequence). Between the trimmed V and J ends, which lost 3 bases and 4 bases, there was a span of 18 bases. CDR3 length: 16 residues. The CDR3 bases are TGTGCCAGCAGCCACGGTACCGGATCCGCACTCTATGGCTACACCTTC. This translates into CASSHGTGSALYGYTF.

The chain carries TRBV6-1 and TRBJ1-1; no reliable D call. The germline V gene has CDR1 MNHNS and CDR2 SASEGT. This CDR3 is 10 amino acids long. Trimming removed 3 bases from V and 11 bases from J, with 7 bases in between. For the CDR3, the DNA is TGTGCCAGCAGTGACATGTGGGCTTTCTTT. As protein: CASSDMWAFF.

This clonotype was found many times. The J gene is TRBJ2-5, the V gene TRBV7-9, with D possibly TRBD1 on 6 matching bases. The V end was cut by 5 bases, the J end by 2 bases, with 15 bases between. In germline, CDR1 is SEHNR, CDR2 FQNEAQ (reference sequence). The CDR3 is 15 amino acids. CDR3 in amino acids: CASSTWTVNQETQYF. The CDR3 bases are TGTGCCAGCAGCACCTGGACAGTAAATCAAGAGACCCAGTACTTC.

The chain links TRBV7-9 to TRBJ2-7; D may correspond to TRBD1 or TRBD2 (5 bases each). Trimming took off 8 bases at V and 7 bases at J, with 15 bases between the two ends. Germline V CDR1 and CDR2: SEHNR, FQNEAQ (reference sequence). CDR3 size: 12 residues. The CDR3 coding sequence is TGTGCCAGCGGCAGACGGGGCCGGGAGCAGTACTTC. Translation gives CASGRRGREQYF.

This clonotype showed up just a few times. The chain combines TRBV6-1 with TRBJ2-7; TRBD2 aligns across 10 bases. Germline CDR1 and CDR2: MNHNS and SASEGT. V lost 6 bases and J lost 0; bases outside the gene matches: 8. This CDR3 comprises 16 residues. DNA of the CDR3: TGTGCCAGCAGCGATATCTTAGCGGGGGGCTCCTACGAGCAGTACTTC. Translated: CASSDILAGGSYEQYF.

This clonotype was counted at least ten times. CDR3 DNA: TGCAGTGCTAAGATCTACGAGCAGTACTTC. Translating gives CSAKIYEQYF. The chain has TRBV20-1 and TRBJ2-7, with D hard to call. The CDR3 length is 10 residues. Germline CDR1 is DFQATT and CDR2 is SNEGSKA (reference sequence). V shed 4 bases and J shed 3 bases, with 4 bases lying between them.

This clonotype was counted many times. This rearrangement joins TRBV7-8 to TRBJ2-3; 9 bases line up with TRBD1. CDR1 is SGHVS, CDR2 FQNEAQ, per germline. Trimming removed 5 bases from V and 1 base from J; junction bases left unmatched: 10. This CDR3 is 17 amino acids long. For the CDR3, the DNA is TGTGCCAGCAGCCGAAGCCGCCGGACAGGGGGCACAGATACGCAGTATTTT. Protein: CASSRSRRTGGTDTQYF.

This clonotype was seen a few times. The chain couples TRBV9 to TRBJ2-7; D is perhaps TRBD1 or TRBD2 (5 bases each). Germline V lookup: CDR1 SGDLS, CDR2 YYNGEE. CDR3 length: 15 amino acids. Trimming took 0 bases from V and 3 from J, leaving 13 bases between them. The CDR3 here is CASSVDGTPFYEQYF. The CDR3 DNA follows: TGTGCCAGCAGCGTAGACGGGACCCCATTCTACGAGCAGTACTTC.

This clonotype was counted between two and nine times. This sequence joins TRBV5-1 and TRBJ1-5, with D hard to call. V was shortened by 5 bases and J by 4 bases, with 16 bases between the two germline ends. Looked up from germline, CDR1 is SGHRS and CDR2 is YFSETQ. This CDR3 has 15 amino acids. As DNA, the CDR3 is TGCGCCAGCAGACCGGGAAACGGATGGAATCAGCCCCAGCATTTT. It translates to CASRPGNGWNQPQHF.

This clonotype occurred many times. V and J are TRBV6-1 and TRBJ1-5; 7 bases align to TRBD1. Germline V CDR1 and CDR2: MNHNS, SASEGT. The CDR3 covers 16 residues. V was pared by 5 bases and J by 2 bases, with 9 bases of the junction left unmatched. CDR3 in amino acids: CASSSTGDFGNQPQHF. The CDR3 nucleotides read TGTGCCAGCAGTTCCACAGGGGACTTCGGCAATCAGCCCCAGCATTTT.

Comments on this clonotype: Since a much larger clone is just one base distant, this may be a read error. Without the conserved terminal phenylalanine or tryptophan, this CDR3 likely stems from a read error. The rearrangement uses TRBV7-9 and TRBJ2-7, with D unresolved. V lost 1 base, J lost 4 bases, and 8 bases lay in between. Germline V gene lookup returns CDR1 SEHNR and CDR2 FQNEAQ (reference sequence). The CDR3 is 13 amino acids. The CDR3 sequence: CASSLEGIYEQYL. CDR3 nucleotide sequence: TGTGCCAGCAGCTTAGAAGGGATTTACGAGCAGTACCTC.